Below are 19 T cell receptor beta chains sequenced from a single sample in a study of molecular identifiers for immune sequencing clone quantification (dated by TCRdb to between 2017 and 2018). The library was produced with PCR. TCRdb names Illumina HiSeq 4000 as the instrument used. TCRdb trimmed the raw reads at Q25, called clones with MiXCR and kept productive beta chains. Rows are unified per CDR3 protein, each entry keeping the most common DNA and genes. For this sample the table gives some 650,000 distinct CDR3 sequences, of which nearly 20% were detected only once. The ten largest clones represent roughly 0.83% of the sample. Material: naive CD8+ T cells from blood, with Jurkat cell RNA spiked in. This sample's cell subset or site label indicates: FACS-sorted CD8+CD4-CCR7+CD45RA+ naive T cells. The receptor source for this set is a human donor in good health. Some libraries in this study had Jurkat cell RNA spiked in.

The chain employs TRBV6-6 and TRBJ2-3; D is possibly TRBD2 (6 bases). Trimming took off 6 bases at V and 2 bases at J, with 15 bases between the two ends. The CDR3 sequence is 15 residues long. Germline lookup yields CDR1 MNHNY and CDR2 SVGAGI (reference sequence). The CDR3 nucleotides are TGTGCCAGCAGACCGACGGCGGGGCTCACAGATACGCAGTATTTT. Translation gives CASRPTAGLTDTQYF.

On this clonotype: A much bigger clone sits one base away, suggesting this may be a read error. V is TRBV11-2 and J is TRBJ1-1, with D hard to call. The CDR3 runs 13 residues. Germline assignment: CDR1 SGHAT and CDR2 FQNNGV. CDR3 residues: CASSLDPRAEVFF. The CDR3 nucleotides read TGTGCCAGCAGCTTAGACCCGCGGGCTGAAGTTTTCTTT.

The V gene is TRBV4-1, the J gene TRBJ2-7; 10 bases map to TRBD1. With 0 bases clipped from V and 4 bases from J, the junction kept 12 bases outside the gene matches. The CDR3 sequence is 18 residues long. The germline CDR1 and CDR2 sequences are MGHRA and YSYEKL. CDR3 loop: CASSQDHPPGQGLYEQYF. In DNA form, the CDR3 reads TGCGCCAGCAGCCAAGACCACCCACCGGGACAGGGGTTATACGAGCAGTACTTC.

Concerning this clonotype itself: This may be a read error, as it is one base from a much larger clone. V is TRBV6-2 or TRBV6-3 and J is TRBJ2-7; D call uncertain. CDR1 MNHEY and CDR2 SVGEGT come from the germline V gene. CDR3 length equals 15 residues. The CDR3, as DNA: TGTGCCAACAGTTATTTATCCGGGCAGACCTACGAGCAGTACTTC. Translation: CANSYLSGQTYEQYF.

This sequence joins TRBV6-5 and TRBJ2-7; 11 nucleotides line up with TRBD2. This CDR3 has 15 amino acids. V lost 2 bases to trimming and J lost 4 bases; unmatched junction nucleotides: 4. Per the germline V gene, CDR1 is MNHEY and CDR2 is SVGAGI. The CDR3 coding sequence is TGTGCCAGCAGTTACCCCGGGACTAGCGGATACGAGCAGTACTTC. Translated: CASSYPGTSGYEQYF.

This clonotype was recorded at least ten times. The V gene is TRBV20-1, the J gene TRBJ2-7; tentatively, D is TRBD1 (5 bases). Between the trimmed V and J ends, which lost 4 bases and 2 bases, there was a span of 18 bases. The CDR3 sequence is 15 residues long. The V gene's germline CDR1 is DFQATT and CDR2 SNEGSKA (reference sequence). The CDR3 region is CSAKPTTAFTYEQYF. The CDR3 DNA follows: TGCAGTGCTAAACCGACGACAGCTTTCACCTACGAGCAGTACTTC.

This clonotype was detected many times. This chain connects TRBV7-2 to TRBJ2-7; D call uncertain. The CDR3 consists of 11 residues. Trimming shortened V by 10 bases and J by 4 bases, and 11 bases separated the two germline ends. Germline values: CDR1 SGHTA, CDR2 FQGNSA. CDR3 region: CAILEGYEQYF. The CDR3 region has the DNA TGTGCCATCCTAGAAGGGTACGAGCAGTACTTC.

This clonotype has a count of ten or more. The chain combines TRBV20-1 with TRBJ2-4; perhaps D is TRBD1 or TRBD2 (6 bases each). This CDR3 contains 14 residues. Germline lookup yields CDR1 DFQATT and CDR2 SNEGSKA (reference sequence). V gave up 3 bases and J gave up 0 bases, with 9 bases separating them. CDR3 nucleotides: TGCAGTGCTAGGGAGGGGGTAGCCAAAAACATTCAGTACTTC. Its protein is CSAREGVAKNIQYF.

By share, this clonotype ranks as medium-sized (0.01 to 0.1%). This chain uses TRBV4-3 with TRBJ2-7, with 8 positions matching TRBD2. Germline CDR1 is LGHNA and CDR2 is YSLEER. The CDR3 is 17 amino acids. The J segment lost 5 bases and the V segment lost 1 base, leaving 13 bases of the junction unmatched. In DNA, the CDR3 is TGCGCCAGCAGCCAAGGGACGGTCCGGGGGGGCGCGGACGAGCAGTACTTC. As protein: CASSQGTVRGGADEQYF.

This clonotype was counted at least ten times. V is TRBV7-9 and J is TRBJ2-2, with D perhaps being TRBD1 or TRBD2 (5 bases each). The germline V and J ends were trimmed by 7 bases and 4 bases, with 10 bases remaining between them. The CDR3 is made up of 13 amino acids. CDR1 and CDR2 from the germline V gene are SEHNR and FQNEAQ (reference sequence). The CDR3 DNA reads TGTGCCAGCACCCTTGGGGGCACCGGGGAGCTGTTTTTT. Its protein product is CASTLGGTGELFF.

This clonotype was seen a few times. The V and J genes are TRBV30 and TRBJ1-2; TRBD1 matches 7 bases. The CDR3 contains 16 residues. Looked up from germline, CDR1 is GTSNPN and CDR2 is SVGIG (reference sequence). V shed 3 bases and J 5 bases; nucleotides not matched to a gene: 15. The CDR3 DNA reads as TGTGCCTGGAGAGAACCCGGGACAGCCCTTGGGTATGGCTACACCTTC. It yields the protein CAWREPGTALGYGYTF.

This clonotype was detected ten times or more. The chain is built from TRBV12-3 or TRBV12-4 and TRBJ2-5; D may correspond to TRBD1 or TRBD2 (5 bases each). This CDR3 has 13 amino acids. Trimming removed 4 bases at V and 4 bases at J, with 10 bases between. CDR3 sequence: CASSSEGRETQYF. The CDR3 nucleotides read TGTGCCAGCAGTTCCGAGGGGAGAGAGACCCAGTACTTC.

The sample holds many counts of this clonotype. The chain couples TRBV30 to TRBJ1-1; D gene unclear. The CDR3 sequence is 11 residues long. V dropped 3 bases and J dropped 3 bases, with 5 bases sitting between them. CDR1 GTSNPN and CDR2 SVGIG come from the germline V gene (reference sequence). CDR3 DNA: TGTGCCTGGAGGAGGGACACTGAAGCTTTCTTT. Amino acids: CAWRRDTEAFF.

There are a few counts of this clonotype. This clone may be a read error of a much larger clone one base away. The J gene is TRBJ2-6, the V gene TRBV7-9; 8 bases line up with TRBD1. Losses at the gene ends were 8 bases for V and 0 bases for J; bases not matched to a gene: 12. CDR3 length: 18 amino acids. Per the germline V gene, CDR1 is SEHNR and CDR2 is FQNEAQ (reference sequence). CDR3 residues: CASGPGDRPFSGANVLTF. The CDR3 DNA reads TGTGCCAGCGGACCCGGGGACAGGCCCTTCTCTGGGGCCAACGTCCTGACTTTC.

This clonotype has a count of ten or more. CDR3 residues: CASSLSGLATDTQYF. The DNA of the CDR3 is TGTGCCAGCAGCCTCTCAGGACTAGCGACAGATACGCAGTATTTT. The chain is built from TRBV3-1 and TRBJ2-3; 9 bases agree with TRBD2. Germline CDR1 and CDR2: LGHDT and YNNKEL (reference sequence). This CDR3 is built from 15 residues. Trimming removed 4 bases from V and 3 bases from J; junction bases left unmatched: 5.

This clonotype has ten or more counts. This chain connects TRBV15 to TRBJ1-2; a weak D match, TRBD1 (5 bases). CDR1 is LNHNV, CDR2 YYDKDF, per germline (reference sequence). There are 15 residues in the CDR3. The V end lost 0 bases, the J end lost 0 bases, and 8 bases lay between the germline ends. The chain's CDR3 is CATSREGETNYGYTF. CDR3 coding DNA: TGTGCCACCAGCAGAGAAGGGGAAACTAACTATGGCTACACCTTC.

This clonotype was counted at least ten times. The chain uses TRBV20-1 and TRBJ2-5; 7 bases line up with TRBD1. The CDR3 spans 15 residues. Germline CDR1 reads DFQATT; CDR2 reads SNEGSKA (reference sequence). V was pared by 3 bases and J by 1 base, with 8 bases of the junction left unmatched. The CDR3 is CSARGIWDSQETQYF. The CDR3, as DNA: TGCAGTGCTAGGGGAATCTGGGACAGCCAAGAGACCCAGTACTTC.

Many counts were recorded for this clonotype. The rearrangement uses TRBV12-3 or TRBV12-4 and TRBJ2-4, with D perhaps TRBD1 (6 bases). The CDR3 is made up of 16 amino acids. With 0 bases removed from V and 1 base from J, the gap between germline ends came to 10 bases. The CDR3 coding sequence is TGTGCCAGCAGTTTAGCGACAGGTCTGGCCAAAAACATTCAGTACTTC. Amino acids: CASSLATGLAKNIQYF.

In its sample, this clonotype was seen many times. The chain combines TRBV20-1 with TRBJ2-3, with a tentative D call TRBD1 (7 bases). The CDR3 contains 19 residues. Deletions cut 0 bases from V and 0 bases from J, with 22 bases between. Germline values: CDR1 DFQATT, CDR2 SNEGSKA (reference sequence). The chain's CDR3 is CSARDGAGGGRTSTDTQYF. The DNA for the CDR3 is TGCAGTGCTAGAGATGGGGCAGGGGGAGGACGGACTAGCACAGATACGCAGTATTTT.